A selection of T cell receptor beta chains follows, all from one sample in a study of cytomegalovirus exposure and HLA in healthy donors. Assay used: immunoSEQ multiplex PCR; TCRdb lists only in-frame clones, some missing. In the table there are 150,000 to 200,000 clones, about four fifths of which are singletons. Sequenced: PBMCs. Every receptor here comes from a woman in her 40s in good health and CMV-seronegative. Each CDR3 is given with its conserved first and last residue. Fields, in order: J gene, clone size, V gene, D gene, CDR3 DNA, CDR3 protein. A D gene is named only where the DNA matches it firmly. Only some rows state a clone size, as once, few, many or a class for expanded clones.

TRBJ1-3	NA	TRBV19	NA	TGTGCCAGTAGTATAGTGGGCATATTGAGCTCTGGAAACACCATATATTTT	CASSIVGILSSGNTIYF
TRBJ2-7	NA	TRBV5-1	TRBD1	TGCGCCAGCAGCCTAGGGGGGACAGGGGTTGGCGAGCAGTACTTC	CASSLGGTGVGEQYF
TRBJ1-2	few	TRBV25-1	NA	TGTGCCAGCAGTGACTCAGGGACTAACTATGGCTACACCTTC	CASSDSGTNYGYTF
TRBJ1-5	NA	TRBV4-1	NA	TGCGCCAGCAGCCAAGATAGCGGGGGGCGTCAGCCCCAGCATTTT	CASSQDSGGRQPQHF
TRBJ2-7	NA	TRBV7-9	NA	TGTGCCAGCAGCCCCCCGGGGACAAGAGGCTCCTACGAGCAGTACTTC	CASSPPGTRGSYEQYF
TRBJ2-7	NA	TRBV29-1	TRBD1	TGCAGTACCGGGACAGGGAACCCCTACGAGCAGTACTTC	CSTGTGNPYEQYF
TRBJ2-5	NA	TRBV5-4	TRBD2	TGTGCCAGCAGTCGGGACTACCGGTACCAAGAGACCCAGTACTTC	CASSRDYRYQETQYF
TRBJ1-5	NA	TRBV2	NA	TGTGCCAGCAGTACCGACAGTTATAGCAATCAGCCCCAGCATTTT	CASSTDSYSNQPQHF
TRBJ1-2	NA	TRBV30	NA	TGTGCCTGGAGTGTACGGGAGGGCTACACCTTC	CAWSVREGYTF
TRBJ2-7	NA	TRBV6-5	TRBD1	TGTGCCAGCCGCTCTGGACAGGGAGTCTACGAGCAGTACTTC	CASRSGQGVYEQYF
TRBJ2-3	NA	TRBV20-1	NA	TGCAGTGCAGTCGGGTTAGATACGCAGTATTTT	CSAVGLDTQYF
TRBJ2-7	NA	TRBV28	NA	TGTGCCAGCAGTTTCCCGGGCAGGGCCTACGAGCAGTACTTC	CASSFPGRAYEQYF
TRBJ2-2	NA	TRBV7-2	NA	TGTGCCAGCAGCTTTATGGACTACCTAAACACCGGGGAGCTGTTTTTT	CASSFMDYLNTGELFF
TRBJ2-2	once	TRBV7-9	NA	TGTGCCAGCAGCTTAATTCCAGGAACCGGGGAGCTGTTTTTT	CASSLIPGTGELFF
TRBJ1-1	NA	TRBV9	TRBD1	TGTGCCAGCAGCGTAGGGACAGGGGGCCCGAACACTGAAGCTTTCTTT	CASSVGTGGPNTEAFF
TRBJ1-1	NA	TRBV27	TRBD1	TGTGCCAGCAGTCCCACGGACAGGGGGCAAACTGAAGCTTTCTTT	CASSPTDRGQTEAFF
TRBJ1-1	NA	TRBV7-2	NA	TGTGCCAGCAGCAAGCCCGGGTTCGTGGACACTGAAGCTTTCTTT	CASSKPGFVDTEAFF
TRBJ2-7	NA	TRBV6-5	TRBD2	TGTGCCAGCAGTAAGGGGGCTAGCGGGGGCTACGAGCAGTACTTC	CASSKGASGGYEQYF
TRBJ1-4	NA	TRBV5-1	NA	TGCGCCAGCGGAACACAGGGAACTAATGAAAAACTGTTTTTT	CASGTQGTNEKLFF
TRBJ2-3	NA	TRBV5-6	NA	TGTGCCAGCAGCTTGTCGGGGGGCCCCTCGCAGTATTTT	CASSLSGGPSQYF
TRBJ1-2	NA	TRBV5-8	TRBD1	TGTGCCAGCAGCTACGACAGGGGTTGGGGCTACACCTTC	CASSYDRGWGYTF
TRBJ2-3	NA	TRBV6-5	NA	TGTGCCAGCAGGGGGGGATCTGCAGATACGCAGTATTTT	CASRGGSADTQYF
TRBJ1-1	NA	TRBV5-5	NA	TGTGCCAGCAGCCGCAGGGGCACTGAAGCTTTCTTT	CASSRRGTEAFF
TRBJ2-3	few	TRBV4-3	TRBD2	TGCGCCAGCAGCCAAGATCCAGCGGGAGGGCCGCTGAGCACAGATACGCAGTATTTT	CASSQDPAGGPLSTDTQYF
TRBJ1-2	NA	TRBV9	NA	TGTGCCAGCAGCGCACAACAGGGTTTCTATGGCTACACCTTC	CASSAQQGFYGYTF
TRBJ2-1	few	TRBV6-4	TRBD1	TGTGCCAGCAGTGTAGAACCGGACAGGGGGCAGTTCTTC	CASSVEPDRGQFF
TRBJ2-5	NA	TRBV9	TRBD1	TGTGCCAGCAGCGTAGGTAGGACAGGGGAAAGAGAGACCCAGTACTTC	CASSVGRTGERETQYF
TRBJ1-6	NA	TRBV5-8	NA	TGTGCCAGCAGCCCCAGGGTGTTTAGTTCACCCCTCCACTTT	CASSPRVFSSPLHF
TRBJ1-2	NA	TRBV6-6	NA	TGTGCCAGCAGCTTTGCGTTAGGGGCTAACTATGGCTACACCTTC	CASSFALGANYGYTF
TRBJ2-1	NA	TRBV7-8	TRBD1	TGTGCCAGCAGCCCACCCGGGACAGGCTACAATGAGCAGTTCTTC	CASSPPGTGYNEQFF
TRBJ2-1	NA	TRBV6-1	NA	TGTGCCAGCAGTGATTGGTTCTCCGGGGATGAGCAGTTCTTC	CASSDWFSGDEQFF
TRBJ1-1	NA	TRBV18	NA	TGTGCCAGCTCACCACCGACAACTGAAGCTTTCTTT	CASSPPTTEAFF
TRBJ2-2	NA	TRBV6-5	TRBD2	TGTGCCAGCAAGTATAGCGGGAGACAGGGGGAGCTGTTTTTT	CASKYSGRQGELFF
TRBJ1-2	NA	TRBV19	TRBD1	TGTGCCAGTAGTGCGGACAGGGGGACTAACTATGGCTACACCTTC	CASSADRGTNYGYTF
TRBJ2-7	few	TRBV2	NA	TGTGCCAGCAGTGAGCCTGGGAGCCCCTACGAGCAGTACTTC	CASSEPGSPYEQYF
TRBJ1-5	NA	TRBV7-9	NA	TGTTCCAGCAGCTCTACCCTAGGGGGTATGGGCAATCAGCCCCAGCATTTT	CSSSSTLGGMGNQPQHF
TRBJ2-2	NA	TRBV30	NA	TGTGCCTGGAGTCAAATCGGGGAGCTGTTTTTT	CAWSQIGELFF
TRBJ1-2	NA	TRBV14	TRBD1	TGTGCCAGCAGCCAAGCCGGGACAGGGGGCAACTATGGCTACACCTTC	CASSQAGTGGNYGYTF
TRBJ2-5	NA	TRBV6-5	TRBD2	TGTGCCAGCAGTTATAGGGCTAGCGGGAGGCAAGAGACCCAGTACTTC	CASSYRASGRQETQYF